The clone carrying this T cell receptor beta chain was seen repeatedly, ten times or more. Template switching added a universal primer site, and cDNA bore unique molecular identifiers. TCRdb re-derived calls from the 5' RACE reads in MiXCR, one entry per CDR3 protein. Of approximately 890,000 distinct CDR3 sequences listed, approximately 13% are singletons. The CDR3 is 15 amino acids. Unmatched junction bases numbered 5, after V lost 2 bases and J lost 10 bases. The germline V gene has CDR1 MNHEY and CDR2 SVGAGI. The sample is drawn from a study of identical twins. The same sample was also used in a study of yellow fever vaccine responses in identical twins.

This receptor was obtained from a woman aged 18-30 years in good health. The sequenced material came from PBMCs. This sequence joins TRBV6-5 and TRBJ2-1, with 13 bases fitting TRBD2. This chain's CDR3 is CASSYRGLAGEEQFF. CDR3 coding DNA: TGTGCCAGCAGTTACCGTGGACTAGCGGGAGAAGAGCAGTTCTTC.